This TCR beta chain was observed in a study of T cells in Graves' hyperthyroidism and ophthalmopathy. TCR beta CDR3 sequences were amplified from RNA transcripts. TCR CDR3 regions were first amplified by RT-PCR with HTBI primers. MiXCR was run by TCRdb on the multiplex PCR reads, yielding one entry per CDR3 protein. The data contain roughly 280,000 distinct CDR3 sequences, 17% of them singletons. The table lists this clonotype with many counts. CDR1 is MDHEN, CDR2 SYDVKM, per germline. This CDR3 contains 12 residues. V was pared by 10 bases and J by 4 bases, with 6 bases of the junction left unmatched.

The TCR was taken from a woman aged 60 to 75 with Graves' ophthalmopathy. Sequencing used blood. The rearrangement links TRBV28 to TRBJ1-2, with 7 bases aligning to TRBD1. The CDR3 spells CANRDSSYGYTF. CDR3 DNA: TGTGCCAACCGGGACAGCAGCTATGGCTACACCTTC.